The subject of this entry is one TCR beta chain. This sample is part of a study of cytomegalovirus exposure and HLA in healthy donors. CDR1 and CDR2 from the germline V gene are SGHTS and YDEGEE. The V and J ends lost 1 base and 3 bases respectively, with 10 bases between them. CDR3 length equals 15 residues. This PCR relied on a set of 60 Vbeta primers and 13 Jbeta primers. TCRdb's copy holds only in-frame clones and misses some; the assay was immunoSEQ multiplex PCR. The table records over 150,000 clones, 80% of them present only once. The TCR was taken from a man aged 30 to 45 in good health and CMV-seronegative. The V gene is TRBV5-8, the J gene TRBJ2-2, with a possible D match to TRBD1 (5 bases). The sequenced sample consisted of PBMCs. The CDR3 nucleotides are TGTGCCAGCAGCTTGTTAGGGGCCCACACCGGGGAGCTGTTTTTT. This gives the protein CASSLLGAHTGELFF.